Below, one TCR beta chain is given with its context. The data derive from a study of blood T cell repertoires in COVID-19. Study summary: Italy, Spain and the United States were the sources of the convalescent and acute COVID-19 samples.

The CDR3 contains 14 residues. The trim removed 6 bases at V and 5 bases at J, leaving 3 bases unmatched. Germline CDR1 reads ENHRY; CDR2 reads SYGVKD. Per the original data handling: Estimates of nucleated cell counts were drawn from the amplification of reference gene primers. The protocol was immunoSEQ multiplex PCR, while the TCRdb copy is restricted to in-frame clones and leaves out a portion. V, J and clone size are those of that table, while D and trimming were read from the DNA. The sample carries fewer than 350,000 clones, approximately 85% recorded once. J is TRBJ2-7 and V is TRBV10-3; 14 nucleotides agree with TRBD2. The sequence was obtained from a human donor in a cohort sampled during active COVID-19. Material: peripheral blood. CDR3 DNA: TGTGCCATCAGACGGACTAGCGGGGGGAACGAGCAGTACTTC. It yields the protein CAIRRTSGGNEQYF.